One and the same sample provided the 20 T cell receptor beta chains below, sequenced in a study of T cell clonality in common variable immunodeficiency. Study findings and constraints: Fewer deletions and N-nucleotide insertions were reportedly seen in common variable immunodeficiency TCR beta sequences.

The antigens for these receptors are not known. Libraries were prepared by immunoSEQ multiplex PCR; TCRdb keeps only in-frame clonotypes and omits some of them. There are about 19,000 clones in the sample, none observed a single time. Sequenced material: peripheral blood mononuclear cells. These receptors all stem from a human donor with common variable immunodeficiency.

Only a few counts were recorded for this clone. The CDR3 end is not reached by the read, which stops 3 residues before it; the germline J gene fills it in. This chain connects TRBV7-3 to TRBJ2-2, with TRBD1 as a possible D gene (5 bases). Germline CDR1 SGHTA, CDR2 FQGTGA. Between the trimmed V and J ends, which lost 1 base and 0 bases, there was a span of 9 bases. There are 16 residues in the CDR3. The part of the CDR3 DNA that was read is TGTGCCAGCAGCTTAAACCCGACAGCGAACACCGGGGAG. Amino acid sequence: CASSLNPTANTGE. The entire CDR3 protein is CASSLNPTANTGELFF.

This clone was seen only a few times. The sequence runs out 3 residues before the end of the CDR3; the remainder is reconstructed from the germline J gene. The rearrangement uses TRBV6-2 or TRBV6-3 and TRBJ1-1; no firm D call. Per germline, CDR1 MNHEY and CDR2 SVGEGT. With 4 bases removed from V and 1 base from J, the gap between germline ends came to 7 bases. This CDR3 has 13 residues. The CDR3 reads CASSSPGNTEAFF. The part of the CDR3 DNA that was read is TGTGCCAGCAGTTCCCCGGGGAACACTGAA.

The table lists this clone with a few counts. The read gets to within 3 residues of the CDR3 end, and the germline J gene fills in the rest. V usage is TRBV19 and J usage is TRBJ2-7; 7 nucleotides match TRBD1. This CDR3 region has 15 residues. The trim removed 5 bases at V and 2 bases at J, leaving 9 bases unmatched. Germline-derived CDR1 and CDR2 are LNHDA and SQIVND (reference sequence). The CDR3 spells CASSLYRGPTYEQYF. Partial CDR3 DNA: TGTGCCAGTAGTCTGTACAGGGGACCCACCTACGAG. Full variable domain (remainder filled in from reference TRBV19 and TRBJ2-7): DGGITQSPKYLFRKEGQNVTLSCEQNLNHDAMYWYRQDPGQGLRLIYYSQIVNDFQKGDIAEGYSVSREKKESFPLTVTSAQKNPTAFYLCASSLYRGPTYEQYFGPGTRLTVT.

Notes on this clone: The CDR3 is cut off 3 residues early in the read; its end comes from the germline J gene. This chain joins TRBV7-2 and TRBJ2-1; unclear D gene. Germline CDR1 reads SGHTA; CDR2 reads FQGNSA. The CDR3 has 10 amino acids. V dropped 11 bases and J dropped 9 bases, with 11 bases sitting between them. Incomplete CDR3 DNA: TGTGCCGTTTCCGTTCGTGAG. It codes for CAVSVRE. In full, the CDR3 reads CAVSVREQFF.

Only a few counts were recorded for this clone. The read is 3 residues too short to cover the CDR3 end, so that end is filled in from the germline J gene. The rearrangement links TRBV5-1 to TRBJ2-5; 9 bases are shared with TRBD2. CDR3 length: 15 amino acids. CDR1 is SGHRS and CDR2 is YFSETQ in the germline V gene. The junction had 5 bases not matched to a gene; V was cut back by 2 bases and J by 3 bases. The CDR3 DNA, read in part, is TGCGCCAGCAGCTTTAGCGGGGGAGAGGAAGAGACC. Its translation is CASSFSGGEEET. The entire CDR3 is CASSFSGGEEETQYF.

About this clone: Coverage ceases 3 residues before the CDR3 finishes, and the germline J gene fills in the end. The chain recombines TRBV18 with TRBJ1-1; perhaps TRBD1 as D (6 bases). The CDR3 has 15 amino acids. CDR1 and CDR2 (germline): KGHSH, LQKENI. The germline V and J ends were trimmed by 2 bases and 1 base, with 11 bases remaining between them. This CDR3 is CASSPRGGENTEAFF. The covered CDR3 bases are TGTGCCAGCTCACCAAGGGGGGGTGAGAACACTGAA.

As to this clone: The read halts 3 residues ahead of the CDR3 end, with the missing end drawn from the germline J gene. The rearrangement uses TRBV30 and TRBJ1-5; D is ambiguous. V dropped 0 bases and J dropped 1 base, with 10 bases sitting between them. The length of the CDR3 is 15 residues. CDR1 is GTSNPN, CDR2 SVGIG, per germline (reference sequence). CDR3 DNA, as far as it was read: TGTGCCTGGAGTGTGGCCCTGGGCAGCAATCAGCCC. Protein: CAWSVALGSNQP. The full CDR3 protein is CAWSVALGSNQPQHF.

The table lists this clone with a few counts. Read sequence stops 3 residues before the CDR3 end, and the germline J gene provides the missing end. The gene calls are TRBV7-2 and TRBJ1-1; D may be TRBD1 (5 bases). Germline CDR1 SGHTA, CDR2 FQGNSA. Trimming removed 1 base from V and 7 bases from J, with 16 bases in between. The CDR3 sequence is 15 residues long. The CDR3: CASSLVEAGRGEAFF. The CDR3 DNA, read in part, is TGTGCCAGCAGCTTAGTGGAGGCAGGGAGGGGTGAA.

In its sample, this clone was seen many times. From the germline J gene comes the end of the CDR3, since the read stops 3 residues before it. The chain couples TRBV18 to TRBJ1-2; 7 bases match TRBD1. Trimming took 2 bases from V and 2 from J; bases not matched to a gene: 8. The CDR3 has 16 residues. Germline CDR1 and CDR2: KGHSH and LQKENI. Partial CDR3 DNA: TGTGCCAGCTCACCAAATGTAGGGACAGCAAACTATGGC. It translates to CASSPNVGTANYG. The full CDR3 reads CASSPNVGTANYGYTF.

This clone rates as medium-sized (0.01 to 0.1%). The DNA ends 3 residues before the CDR3 does, and the rest of the CDR3 is filled in from the germline J gene. This rearrangement joins TRBV7-3 to TRBJ2-3; possible D gene TRBD1, 5 bases. Trimming shortened V by 4 bases and J by 0 bases, and 8 bases separated the two germline ends. The CDR3 sequence is 14 residues long. CDR1 SGHTA and CDR2 FQGTGA come from the germline V gene. The covered CDR3 bases are TGTGCCAGCAGCTCGACAGTTAGCACAGATACG. Its protein is CASSSTVSTDT. The CDR3 in full is CASSSTVSTDTQYF.

With respect to this clone: Read data end 3 residues before the CDR3 end; the end is taken from the germline J gene. J is TRBJ1-6 and V is TRBV7-8; no clear D. Germline lookup yields CDR1 SGHVS and CDR2 FQNEAQ. V gave up 5 bases and J gave up 7 bases, with 12 bases separating them. The CDR3 consists of 14 residues. The part of the CDR3 DNA that was read is TGTGCCAGCAGCCAGGCCTGGGTAAATTCACCC. Translated: CASSQAWVNSP. The whole CDR3 protein reads CASSQAWVNSPLHF.

This clone was detected ten times or more. The sequence runs out 3 residues before the end of the CDR3; the remainder is reconstructed from the germline J gene. The chain joins TRBV20-1 to TRBJ1-1; the D gene is possibly TRBD1 (5 bases). The CDR3 contains 14 residues. V was shortened by 0 bases and J by 6 bases, with 14 bases between the two germline ends. From germline, CDR1 is DFQATT and CDR2 SNEGSKA (reference sequence). The CDR3 DNA, read in part, is TGCAGTGCTAGAGAAAGGCAGGGATTCGCTGAA. Protein sequence: CSARERQGFAE. The whole CDR3 sequence reads CSARERQGFAEAFF.

This clone was counted a few times. The read stops 3 residues short of the end of the CDR3; the missing end is completed from the germline J gene. V is TRBV7-9 and J is TRBJ2-7; 7 bases map to TRBD1. Germline V CDR1 and CDR2: SEHNR, FQNEAQ (reference sequence). This CDR3 comprises 15 residues. The V and J ends lost 3 bases and 4 bases, in that order; junction bases with no gene match: 9. The CDR3 loop reads CASSLGQGVFYEQYF. The DNA read from the CDR3 is TGTGCCAGCAGCTTGGGGCAGGGGGTCTTTTACGAG.

This clone occurred many times. The CDR3 goes on 3 residues after the read ends, and that part is filled in from the germline J gene. This chain links TRBV5-5 with TRBJ1-6; possible D gene TRBD1, 6 bases. The CDR3 sequence is 14 residues long. V was cut by 4 bases and J by 6 bases, with 11 bases left in between. Looked up from germline, CDR1 is SGHKS and CDR2 is YYEKEE (reference sequence). CDR3: CASSPVRGNSPLHF. CDR3 bases read: TGTGCCAGCAGCCCTGTCAGGGGTAATTCACCC.

This clone was counted only a few times. The read comes to an end 3 residues before the CDR3 does, leaving the germline J gene to fill in the end. This chain uses TRBV2 with TRBJ2-7, with 10 bases aligning to TRBD2. The V segment lost 5 bases and the J segment 1 base; nucleotides outside the gene matches: 5. The CDR3 consists of 15 residues. Germline V gene data show CDR1 as SNHLY and CDR2 as FYNNEI. This CDR3 is CASSRTSGDSYEQYF. Partial CDR3 DNA: TGTGCCAGCAGTCGGACTAGCGGCGATTCCTACGAG. Filled out from reference TRBV2 and TRBJ2-7, the complete variable domain reads EPEVTQTPSHQVTQMGQEVILRCVPISNHLYFYWYRQILGQKVEFLVSFYNNEISEKSEIFDDQFSVERPDGSNFTLKIRSTKLEDSAMYFCASSRTSGDSYEQYFGPGTRLTVT.

As regards this clone: Coverage ceases 3 residues before the CDR3 finishes, and the germline J gene fills in the end. The chain is built from TRBV7-6 and TRBJ1-4, with TRBD1 matching over 10 bases. CDR1 is SGHVS and CDR2 is FNYEAQ in the germline V gene. The ends lost 5 bases at V and 8 bases at J; junction bases unmatched: 5. This CDR3 comprises 14 residues. CDR3 bases read: TGTGCCAGCAGCCTGGGACAGGGGAGAGAAAAA. Residues: CASSLGQGREK. The full CDR3 protein is CASSLGQGREKLFF.

This clone was observed many times. The CDR3 extends 3 residues past the end of the read, so its final part is completed from the germline J gene. The J gene is TRBJ1-5, the V gene TRBV19, with D perhaps TRBD1 (5 bases). The CDR3 is 14 amino acids. Germline V gene data show CDR1 as LNHDA and CDR2 as SQIVND (reference sequence). Deletions cut 7 bases from V and 4 bases from J, with 14 bases between. The part of the CDR3 DNA that was read is TGTGCCAGTATCCCTGGGGGGGGGAATCAGCCC. Translated: CASIPGGGNQP. The full CDR3 is CASIPGGGNQPQHF.

This clone has a handful of counts. The sequenced fragment ends 3 residues before the CDR3 boundary, so the rest is inferred from the germline J gene. The genes are TRBV7-6 and TRBJ2-3, with D tentatively TRBD1 (5 bases). The CDR3 is 14 amino acids. Germline CDR1 reads SGHVS; CDR2 reads FNYEAQ. V gave up 6 bases and J gave up 4 bases, with 14 bases separating them. The CDR3 here is CASRPDSIADTQYF. CDR3 DNA, as far as it was read: TGTGCCAGCAGACCAGACAGTATCGCAGATACG.

Comment on this clone: The DNA ends 3 residues before the CDR3 does, and the rest of the CDR3 is filled in from the germline J gene. The chain has TRBV18 and TRBJ1-1, with 8 bases aligning to TRBD1. In germline, CDR1 is KGHSH, CDR2 LQKENI. V shed 3 bases, J shed 6 bases, and the junction held 9 bases outside the gene matches. This CDR3 region has 15 residues. The CDR3 reads CASSPRQGRSPEAFF. The CDR3 bases that were read are TGTGCCAGCTCACCCCGACAGGGGCGAAGCCCTGAA. Based on the CDR3 plus reference TRBV18 and TRBJ1-1, the full variable domain is NAGVMQNPRHLVRRRGQEARLRCSPMKGHSHVYWYRQLPEEGLKFMVYLQKENIIDESGMPKERFSAEFPKEGPSILRIQQVVRGDSAAYFCASSPRQGRSPEAFFGQGTRLTVV.

In this sample, this clone turned up a few times. CDR3 loop: CASSKGQGLGYTF. CDR3 bases read: TGTGCCAGCAGTAAAGGACAGGGGCTTGGC. The chain has TRBV6-1 and TRBJ1-2; 9 nucleotides line up with TRBD1. The read gets to within 3 residues of the CDR3 end, and the germline J gene fills in the rest. The J segment lost 7 bases and the V segment lost 5 bases, leaving 5 bases of the junction unmatched. CDR3 size: 13 residues. CDR1 is MNHNS, CDR2 SASEGT, per germline.